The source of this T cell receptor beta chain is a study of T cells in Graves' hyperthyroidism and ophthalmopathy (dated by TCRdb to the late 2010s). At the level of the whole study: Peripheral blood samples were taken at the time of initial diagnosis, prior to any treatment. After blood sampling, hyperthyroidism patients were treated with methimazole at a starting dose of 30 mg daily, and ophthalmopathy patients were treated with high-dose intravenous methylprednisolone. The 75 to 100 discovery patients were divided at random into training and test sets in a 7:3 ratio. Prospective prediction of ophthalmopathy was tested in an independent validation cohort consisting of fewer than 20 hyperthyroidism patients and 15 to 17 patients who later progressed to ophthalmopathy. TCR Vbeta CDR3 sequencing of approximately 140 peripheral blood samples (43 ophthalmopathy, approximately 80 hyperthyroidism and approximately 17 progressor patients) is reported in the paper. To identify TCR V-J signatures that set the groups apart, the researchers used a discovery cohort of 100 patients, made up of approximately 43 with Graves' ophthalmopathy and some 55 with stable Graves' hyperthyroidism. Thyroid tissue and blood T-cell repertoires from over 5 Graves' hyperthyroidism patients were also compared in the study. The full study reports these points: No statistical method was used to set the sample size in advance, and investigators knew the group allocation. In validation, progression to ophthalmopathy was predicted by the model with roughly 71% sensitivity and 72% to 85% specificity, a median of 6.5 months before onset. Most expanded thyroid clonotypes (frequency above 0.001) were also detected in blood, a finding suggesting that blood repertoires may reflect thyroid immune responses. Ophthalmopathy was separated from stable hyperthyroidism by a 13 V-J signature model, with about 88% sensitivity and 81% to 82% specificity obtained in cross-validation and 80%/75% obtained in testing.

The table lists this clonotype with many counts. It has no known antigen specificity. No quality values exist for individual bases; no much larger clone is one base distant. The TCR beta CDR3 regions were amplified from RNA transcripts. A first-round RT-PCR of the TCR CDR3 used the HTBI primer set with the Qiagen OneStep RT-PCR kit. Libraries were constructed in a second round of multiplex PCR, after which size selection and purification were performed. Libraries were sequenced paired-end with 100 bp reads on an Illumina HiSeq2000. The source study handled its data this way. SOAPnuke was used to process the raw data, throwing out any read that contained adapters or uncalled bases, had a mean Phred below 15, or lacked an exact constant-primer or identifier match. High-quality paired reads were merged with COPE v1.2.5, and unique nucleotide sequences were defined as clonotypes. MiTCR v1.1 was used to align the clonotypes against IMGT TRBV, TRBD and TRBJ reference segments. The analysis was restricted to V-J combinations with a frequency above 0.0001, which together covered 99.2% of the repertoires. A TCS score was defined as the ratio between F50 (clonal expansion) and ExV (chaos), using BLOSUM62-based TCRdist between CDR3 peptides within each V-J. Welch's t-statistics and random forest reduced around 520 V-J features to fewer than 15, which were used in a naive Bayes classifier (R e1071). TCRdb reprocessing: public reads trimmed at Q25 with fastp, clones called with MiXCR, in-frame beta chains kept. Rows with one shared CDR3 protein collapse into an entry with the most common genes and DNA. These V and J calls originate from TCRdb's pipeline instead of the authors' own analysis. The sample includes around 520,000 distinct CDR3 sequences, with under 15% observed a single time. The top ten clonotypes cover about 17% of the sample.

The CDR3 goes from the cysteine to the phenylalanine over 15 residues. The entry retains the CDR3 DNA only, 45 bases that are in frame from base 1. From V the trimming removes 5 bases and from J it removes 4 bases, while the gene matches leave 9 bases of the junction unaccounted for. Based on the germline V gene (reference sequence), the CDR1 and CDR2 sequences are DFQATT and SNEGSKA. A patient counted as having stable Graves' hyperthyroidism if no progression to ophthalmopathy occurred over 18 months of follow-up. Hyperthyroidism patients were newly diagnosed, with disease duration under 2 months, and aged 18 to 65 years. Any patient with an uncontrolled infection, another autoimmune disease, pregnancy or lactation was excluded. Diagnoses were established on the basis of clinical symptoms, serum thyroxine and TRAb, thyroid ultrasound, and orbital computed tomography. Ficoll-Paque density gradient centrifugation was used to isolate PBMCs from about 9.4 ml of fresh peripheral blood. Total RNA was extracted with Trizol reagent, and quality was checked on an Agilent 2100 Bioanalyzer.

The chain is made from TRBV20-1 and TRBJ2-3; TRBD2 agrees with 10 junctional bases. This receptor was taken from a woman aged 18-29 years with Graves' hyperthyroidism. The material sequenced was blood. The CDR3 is CSAPQAGGPSDTQYF. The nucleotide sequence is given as TGCAGTGCTCCCCAAGCGGGAGGGCCTTCAGATACGCAGTATTTT.